This TCR beta chain derives from a study of blood T cells in healthy people across ages. Study-level background: The capture of about one barcoded beta molecule per two T cells was achieved by template switching.

A J-beta primer mix and a sample-barcoded 5' primer were used in a second PCR of roughly 6 to 11 cycles. MiXCR, run by TCRdb on the 5' RACE reads, gives a single entry per CDR3 protein. This sample carries around 1,900,000 distinct CDR3 sequences, roughly 43% of them seen once, and the ten largest clones take more than 20%. General study results and limits: Among T cells, TCR beta diversity per million cells dropped roughly linearly as age rose.

CDR1 is MNHGY, CDR2 SAAAGT, per germline. V was cut by 4 bases and J by 4 bases, with 16 bases left in between. CDR3 size: 15 residues. This clonotype was seen a few times. Its antigen is unidentified. Isolation recovered at least 6 million PBMCs from every sample. Extractions gave at least 5.5 micrograms of total RNA per sample. V usage is TRBV6-8 and J usage is TRBJ1-1, with D maybe TRBD1 (5 bases). Sequenced sample: blood. The receptor's source is a human donor in good health. The CDR3 DNA reads TGTGCCAGCAGTTCGCAGGGACCTCTACCCACTGAAGCTTTCTTT. Translated, it gives CASSSQGPLPTEAFF.